A selection of T cell receptor beta chains follows, all from one sample in a study of shared clonotypes between healthy human individuals. Using immunoSEQ multiplex PCR, the repertoire was profiled, and TCRdb retains in-frame clones only, with some absent. The sample holds fewer than 700,000 clones, approximately 96% seen once. Material for sequencing was naive CD8+ T cells sorted from blood. The source is a woman under 40 in good health. Both conserved end residues are part of each CDR3. Fields, in order: V gene, clone size, J gene, D gene, CDR3 protein, CDR3 DNA. A D gene is named only where the DNA matches it firmly. Clone size is not always given. Where it is, it says once, few, many or a class for expanded clones.

TRBV2	once	TRBJ2-1	TRBD2	CASSLGLAGVKNNEQFF	TGTGCCAGCAGTCTCGGACTAGCGGGAGTTAAGAACAATGAGCAGTTCTTC
TRBV20-1	-	TRBJ2-7	-	CSATSVYEQYF	TGCAGTGCTACTAGTGTGTACGAGCAGTACTTC
TRBV5-4	-	TRBJ1-1	TRBD1	CASRYSQGADTEAFF	TGTGCCAGCAGGTACTCACAGGGGGCAGACACTGAAGCTTTCTTT
TRBV2	-	TRBJ2-3	TRBD2	CASTPGLAITDTQYF	TGTGCCAGCACCCCGGGACTAGCGATCACAGATACGCAGTATTTT
TRBV19	-	TRBJ2-1	TRBD2	CASSIGWAGATYNEQFF	TGTGCCAGTAGTATAGGGTGGGCGGGAGCGACCTACAATGAGCAGTTCTTC
TRBV4-2	-	TRBJ2-7	-	CASSQDRGSGYEQYF	TGTGCCAGCAGCCAAGATCGCGGTAGTGGCTACGAGCAGTACTTC
TRBV9	once	TRBJ2-1	TRBD2	CASSVWTSGRGEQFF	TGTGCCAGCAGCGTTTGGACTAGCGGGAGGGGTGAGCAGTTCTTC
TRBV6-1	-	TRBJ1-5	TRBD1	CASSEPRDSDYSNQPQHF	TGTGCCAGCAGTGAACCAAGGGACAGCGACTATAGCAATCAGCCCCAGCATTTT
TRBV7-2	-	TRBJ2-5	-	CASSLGTGPGTQYF	TGTGCCAGCAGCTTAGGGACGGGGCCCGGAACCCAGTACTTC
TRBV2	-	TRBJ2-3	TRBD2	CASSEGLAGASDTQYF	TGTGCCAGCAGTGAGGGACTAGCGGGAGCTTCAGATACGCAGTATTTT
TRBV13	-	TRBJ2-7	TRBD2	CASSLGGGSAYEQYF	TGTGCCAGCAGCTTAGGTGGCGGGAGTGCCTACGAGCAGTACTTC
TRBV27	-	TRBJ2-2	-	CASSLTTPRSTGELFF	TGTGCCAGCAGTTTAACGACACCGAGGTCTACCGGGGAGCTGTTTTTT
TRBV7-9	-	TRBJ1-4	-	CASSAPRSEKLFF	TGTGCCAGCAGCGCGCCCAGAAGTGAAAAACTGTTTTTT
TRBV15	-	TRBJ1-6	-	CATSRLPEEAGNGVGPLHF	TGTGCCACCAGCAGACTCCCGGAGGAGGCGGGGAACGGCGTTGGACCCCTCCACTTT
TRBV19	-	TRBJ1-5	-	CASSITTGGQPQHF	TGTGCCAGTAGTATAACGACGGGAGGTCAGCCCCAGCATTTT
TRBV27	-	TRBJ1-5	-	CASSPTVYSNQPQHF	TGTGCCAGCAGTCCGACAGTGTATAGCAATCAGCCCCAGCATTTT
TRBV6-6	-	TRBJ1-1	-	CASRPTGNTEAFF	TGTGCCAGCAGGCCGACAGGGAACACTGAAGCTTTCTTT
TRBV7-8	-	TRBJ1-4	-	CASSLGGQNEKLFF	TGTGCCAGCAGCCTCGGGGGTCAGAATGAAAAACTGTTTTTT
TRBV30	-	TRBJ2-7	-	CAWSVLGRFYEQYF	TGTGCCTGGAGTGTATTGGGCAGATTCTACGAGCAGTACTTC
TRBV7-9	-	TRBJ2-5	TRBD2	CASSLVPSGRETQYF	TGTGCCAGCAGCTTAGTGCCTAGCGGGAGAGAGACCCAGTACTTC
TRBV27	-	TRBJ1-5	TRBD1	CASSPGTVGNQPQHF	TGTGCCAGCAGTCCCGGGACAGTTGGGAACCAGCCCCAGCATTTT
TRBV19	-	TRBJ2-7	-	CASSISLGNEQYF	TGTGCCAGTAGTATCTCCCTCGGGAACGAGCAGTACTTC
TRBV11-2	-	TRBJ2-7	-	CASTSGTNYEQYF	TGTGCCAGCACGTCCGGGACGAACTACGAGCAGTACTTC
TRBV13	-	TRBJ2-6	-	CASSSSLSGANVLTF	TGTGCCAGCAGCTCCTCACTCTCTGGGGCCAACGTCCTGACTTTC
TRBV4-2	-	TRBJ2-3	TRBD2	CASSPQAGATDTQYF	TGTGCCAGCAGCCCCCAAGCGGGAGCTACTGATACGCAGTATTTT
TRBV7-8	-	TRBJ1-2	-	CASSLVGRFDSNYGYTF	TGTGCCAGCAGCTTAGTGGGCCGGTTTGACAGCAACTATGGCTACACCTTC
TRBV7-8	-	TRBJ2-2	TRBD2	CASSLAAGEGSNTGELFF	TGTGCCAGCAGCTTAGCAGCGGGAGAGGGTTCAAACACCGGGGAGCTGTTTTTT
TRBV6-6	-	TRBJ2-1	TRBD2	CASSKLAGGYNEQFF	TGTGCCAGCAGTAAGCTAGCGGGAGGCTACAATGAGCAGTTCTTC
TRBV11-3	-	TRBJ2-7	-	CASSYTGLTYEQYF	TGTGCCAGCAGCTATACGGGACTCACCTACGAGCAGTACTTC
TRBV5-4	-	TRBJ2-3	TRBD2	CASSFWTSGSRHTQYF	TGTGCCAGCAGCTTCTGGACTAGCGGGAGCCGCCATACGCAGTATTTT
TRBV7-8	-	TRBJ1-1	-	CASSLDGTEAFF	TGTGCCAGCAGCTTAGATGGCACTGAAGCTTTCTTT
TRBV9	-	TRBJ1-1	-	CASSVAPGYSEAFF	TGTGCCAGCAGCGTAGCCCCGGGGTACTCTGAAGCTTTCTTT
TRBV28	-	TRBJ2-7	TRBD2	CASTVAGGSYEQYF	TGTGCCAGCACCGTAGCGGGAGGGTCCTACGAGCAGTACTTC
TRBV2	-	TRBJ2-1	-	CASSESALYNEQFF	TGTGCCAGCAGTGAAAGCGCTCTATACAATGAGCAGTTCTTC
TRBV19	-	TRBJ2-7	TRBD1	CASSLQTGGEQYF	TGTGCCAGTAGTCTCCAGACAGGGGGCGAGCAGTACTTC
TRBV16	-	TRBJ1-5	TRBD1	CASSQFITGGINQPQHF	TGTGCCAGCAGCCAATTTATCACAGGGGGTATTAATCAGCCCCAGCATTTT
TRBV6-5	-	TRBJ2-7	-	CASSYSADSYEQYF	TGTGCCAGCAGTTACTCGGCGGATTCCTACGAGCAGTACTTC
TRBV4-2	-	TRBJ2-3	TRBD2	CASSGSLLRGGPDTQYF	TGTGCCAGCAGCGGGAGTCTACTTAGGGGAGGGCCTGATACGCAGTATTTT
TRBV27	-	TRBJ2-2	-	CASSLSANTGELFF	TGTGCCAGCAGTTTATCGGCGAACACCGGGGAGCTGTTTTTT